Listed here are 14 T cell receptor beta chains from one sample, sequenced in a study of chemoradiotherapy in HPV16-positive cancers. Generated by immunoSEQ multiplex PCR, the TCRdb table keeps only in-frame clones and is missing some. The sample holds fewer than 20,000 clones; roughly 89% are singletons and the top ten take about 2.4%. Sequencing was performed on blood, taken from a patient who underwent chemoradiotherapy. Receptor source: a human donor with HPV-associated anogenital cancer.

The J gene is TRBJ1-3, the V gene TRBV10-3; possible D gene TRBD1, 6 bases. From germline, CDR1 is ENHRY and CDR2 SYGVKD. The CDR3 runs 14 residues. The V and J ends lost 10 bases and 0 bases respectively, with 13 bases between them. The CDR3 sequence is CATLQGFSGNTIYF. In DNA, the CDR3 is TGTGCCACGTTACAGGGATTCTCTGGAAACACCATATATTTT.

This chain joins TRBV5-6 and TRBJ2-5; TRBD1 or TRBD2 may be the D gene (5 bases each). The CDR3 runs to 15 residues. Germline values: CDR1 SGHDT, CDR2 YYEEEE. V was pared by 4 bases and J by 2 bases, with 15 bases between. CDR3 protein: CASSPGAAIQETQYF. In DNA form, the CDR3 reads TGTGCCAGCAGCCCCGGGGCGGCAATACAAGAGACCCAGTACTTC.

The genes are TRBV5-1 and TRBJ2-5; 10 bases match TRBD2. The CDR3 is 14 residues long. The V gene end was trimmed by 6 bases and the J gene end by 2 bases; junction bases not matched to a gene: 4. Germline V gene sequence: CDR1 SGHRS, CDR2 YFSETQ. CDR3 nucleotide sequence: TGCGCCAGCAAACTAGCGGGGAGACAAGAGACCCAGTACTTC. Its translation is CASKLAGRQETQYF.

The chain combines TRBV11-2 with TRBJ1-5, with D perhaps matching TRBD1 (6 bases). CDR1 is SGHAT and CDR2 is FQNNGV in the germline V gene. The germline V and J ends were trimmed by 0 bases and 9 bases, with 12 bases remaining between them. CDR3 length equals 14 residues. CDR3 amino acids: CASSLDIQGRPQHF. CDR3 DNA: TGTGCCAGCAGCTTAGATATACAGGGTCGGCCCCAGCATTTT. Full variable domain (remainder filled in from reference TRBV11-2 and TRBJ1-5): EAGVAQSPRYKIIEKRQSVAFWCNPISGHATLYWYQQILGQGPKLLIQFQNNGVVDDSQLPKDRFSAERLKGVDSTLKIQPAKLEDSAVYLCASSLDIQGRPQHFGDGTRLSIL.

This clone was found a few times. The V call is TRBV15, the J call TRBJ2-1, with TRBD2 matching over 11 bases. V was pared by 8 bases and J by 8 bases, with 8 bases of the junction left unmatched. Germline V CDR1 and CDR2: LNHNV, YYDKDF (reference sequence). The CDR3 extends over 14 amino acids. For the CDR3, the DNA is TGTGCCACCCGTACTAGCGGGAGTATCGATGAGCAGTTCTTC. Its translation is CATRTSGSIDEQFF.

V gene TRBV18 combines with J gene TRBJ1-6, with TRBD1 matching over 8 bases. V lost 1 base to trimming and J lost 7 bases; unmatched junction nucleotides: 3. Germline V gene sequence: CDR1 KGHSH, CDR2 LQKENI. This CDR3 comprises 15 residues. CDR3 sequence (DNA): TGTGCCAGCTCACCACTACAGGGGGAAAATTCACCCCTCCACTTT. This encodes CASSPLQGENSPLHF.

The chain employs TRBV2 and TRBJ2-3; 12 bases are shared with TRBD2. J gave up 0 bases and V 9 bases, and 1 base lay outside the gene matches. The CDR3 loop spans 14 amino acids. Per the germline V gene, CDR1 is SNHLY and CDR2 is FYNNEI. The CDR3 protein is CARGTSGSTDTQYF. The DNA of the CDR3 is TGTGCCAGAGGGACTAGCGGGAGCACAGATACGCAGTATTTT.

The chain employs TRBV5-1 and TRBJ2-1; 11 nucleotides line up with TRBD2. The CDR3 has 15 residues. J was trimmed by 9 bases and V by 6 bases; bases with no gene match: 11. Germline V gives CDR1 SGHRS, CDR2 YFSETQ. CDR3 in amino acids: CASTDSLLAGAEQFF. The CDR3 bases are TGCGCCAGCACCGATTCGTTACTAGCGGGGGCTGAGCAGTTCTTC.

The chain combines TRBV28 with TRBJ1-1; the D gene is possibly TRBD1 (5 bases). V was cut by 5 bases and J by 7 bases, with 14 bases left in between. Per germline, CDR1 MDHEN and CDR2 SYDVKM. The CDR3 runs 13 residues. CDR3 amino acids: CASSGRGGLEAFF. DNA for the CDR3: TGTGCCAGCAGTGGCCGGGGGGGACTTGAAGCTTTCTTT.

The chain uses TRBV7-9 and TRBJ1-1, with D possibly being TRBD1 (5 bases). Germline V gene lookup returns CDR1 SEHNR and CDR2 FQNEAQ (reference sequence). The CDR3 sequence is 16 residues long. V was trimmed by 4 bases and J by 6 bases, leaving 21 bases between them. The CDR3, as DNA: TGTGCCAGCAGCTCACCCGAGCGCGGGGGTAAGGCTGAAGCTTTCTTT. Amino acids: CASSSPERGGKAEAFF. Variable domain in full (rest from reference TRBV7-9 and TRBJ1-1): DTGVSQNPRHKITKRGQNVTFRCDPISEHNRLYWYRQTLGQGPEFLTYFQNEAQLEKSRLLSDRFSAERPKGSFSTLEIQRTEQGDSAMYLCASSSPERGGKAEAFFGQGTRLTVV.

The rearrangement links TRBV27 to TRBJ1-1, with TRBD1 as a possible D gene (6 bases). V lost 3 bases, J lost 6 bases, and 11 bases lay in between. CDR3 length equals 13 residues. Germline CDR1 reads MNHEY; CDR2 reads SMNVEV (reference sequence). CDR3 nucleotide sequence: TGTGCCAGCAGTTTTCGACAGGCGGCTGAAGCTTTCTTT. Translating it yields CASSFRQAAEAFF.

The gene calls are TRBV2 and TRBJ1-1, with unresolved D. Per the germline V gene, CDR1 is SNHLY and CDR2 is FYNNEI. CDR3 size: 13 residues. V lost 10 bases, J lost 0 bases, and 12 bases lay in between. CDR3 in DNA: TGTGCCACCCAGGAATACATGAACACTGAAGCTTTCTTT. As protein: CATQEYMNTEAFF.

This clone was recorded only once. This chain connects TRBV29-1 to TRBJ1-1; no reliable D call. CDR3 length equals 13 residues. Germline V lookup: CDR1 SQVTM, CDR2 ANQGSEA. The ends were cut back, 3 bases at V and 5 bases at J, with 13 bases in the middle. CDR3 sequence: CSVEGSKRTEAFF. CDR3 coding DNA: TGCAGCGTTGAGGGGTCAAAGCGGACTGAAGCTTTCTTT.

V is TRBV30 and J is TRBJ2-4; D is perhaps TRBD1 (5 bases). The germline V and J ends were trimmed by 4 bases and 7 bases, with 20 bases remaining between them. Germline V CDR1 and CDR2: GTSNPN, SVGIG (reference sequence). The CDR3 length is 15 residues. The CDR3 spells CAWKIPGNNPNIQYF. The CDR3 DNA reads TGTGCCTGGAAGATTCCAGGGAACAATCCCAACATTCAGTACTTC.